This T cell receptor beta chain was recorded in a study of blood T cells in healthy people across ages (dated by TCRdb to between 2014 and 2017). Some background on the complete study: In model experiments, template switching captured roughly one uniquely barcoded TCR beta cDNA molecule for every two T cells. Age-related changes in TCR beta repertoire diversity were measured in the study by deep sequencing normalized with unique cDNA molecular identifiers. To avoid experimental bias, donors of different ages were distributed randomly across sequencing lanes. Four age groups were formed from the donors: young (average around 15 years), middle-aged (approximately 40), aged (over 55) and long-lived (around 82). Using the same blood draw, the study looked at two additional independent replicas of 1 million unique cDNA reads for two donors, one aged 18 to 30 and the other aged 80 or older.

Libraries were built with 5' RACE. The instrument given in TCRdb is Illumina HiSeq 2500. A second 7 to 11 cycle PCR used a sample-barcoded 5' primer and a J-beta primer mix. A template-switch 5' adaptor carrying 12 random nucleotides introduced a unique molecular identifier onto each TCR beta cDNA molecule. Each sample yielded at least 2.5 million CDR3-containing paired-end reads. First-strand cDNA was synthesized from all RNA with the Mint cDNA synthesis kit, primed by a TRBC-specific oligonucleotide. All cDNA was treated with uracil-DNA glycosylase and then went through a first 18-cycle PCR with the universal primers M1SS and BC2_uni_R. Turning to the authors' computational methods: Each sample was normalized by randomly selecting 1 million high-quality reads, each carrying a distinct molecular identifier. Reads with shared molecular identifiers were discarded instead of being binned into consensus sequences. MiTCR, set to a Q25 quality threshold and the strictest error-elimination algorithm, was used for CDR3 identification, clonotype clustering and error correction. Lower-bound total TCR beta diversity was estimated with a nonparametric unseen species model using Euler transformation. The public reads were run again by TCRdb, first through fastp at Q25 and then through MiXCR, and only productive beta chains were kept. Rows are unified per CDR3 protein, each entry keeping the most common DNA and genes. For this entry, the V and J calls and clone size follow TCRdb and not the study's own pipeline. The sample table contains over a million distinct CDR3 sequences; only one count was recorded for roughly 60% of them. The ten largest clonotypes hold 6.5% to 8% of the sample.

Donors were 35 to 40 systemically healthy Caucasian individuals from Russia aged roughly 6 to 90 years. Each donor gave about 9.8 milliliters of peripheral blood, drawn into EDTA-treated Vacutainer tubes. Ficoll-Paque density-gradient centrifugation was used to isolate PBMCs, with at least 6.5 million per sample. Total RNA, at least 6 micrograms per sample, was extracted from PBMCs with Trizol reagent. For every donor, an aliquot of PBMCs went through flow cytometry to measure the percentages of naive CD45RAhigh/CD27high T cells. Study-wide conclusions, independent of this receptor: As age increased, observed TCR beta diversity per million T cells dropped in a roughly linear way, and a significant reduction was already evident by age 40. There was a strong correlation between observed TCR beta diversity and the percentage of naive T cells measured by flow cytometry. Bulk unsorted PBMC profiling prevented conclusive comparison of naive and antigen-experienced compartments. Total diversity estimates from one million sequenced T cells were considered lower bounds and underestimates. Because the CMV infection status of the donors was unknown, age-related changes in expanded clonotypes may potentially have been confounded. Compared with the aged group, the long-lived group had more naive CD4+ T cells, fewer expanded clones and increased TCR diversity, a pattern suggesting age selection.

In regard to this clonotype: Its antigen remains unidentified. Nothing much larger sits one base from this clone, and base qualities are not available.

Trimming removed 5 bases from V and 7 bases from J; the gene matches leave 11 bases unexplained. Based on the germline V gene (reference sequence), the CDR1 and CDR2 sequences are SEHNR and FQNEAQ. Taken from cysteine to phenylalanine, the CDR3 has 17 residues. Here the CDR3 DNA is all that survives: 51 bases in frame from base 1. The receptor was isolated from a man aged 18 to 35 in good health. Sequenced material: blood. The chain uses TRBV7-9 and TRBJ2-1; 13 bases in between match TRBD2. Here is the DNA: TGTGCCAGCAGCCTAAAGGGACTAGCGGGATCAAGGAATGAGCAGTTCTTC. Its protein reads: CASSLKGLAGSRNEQFF.